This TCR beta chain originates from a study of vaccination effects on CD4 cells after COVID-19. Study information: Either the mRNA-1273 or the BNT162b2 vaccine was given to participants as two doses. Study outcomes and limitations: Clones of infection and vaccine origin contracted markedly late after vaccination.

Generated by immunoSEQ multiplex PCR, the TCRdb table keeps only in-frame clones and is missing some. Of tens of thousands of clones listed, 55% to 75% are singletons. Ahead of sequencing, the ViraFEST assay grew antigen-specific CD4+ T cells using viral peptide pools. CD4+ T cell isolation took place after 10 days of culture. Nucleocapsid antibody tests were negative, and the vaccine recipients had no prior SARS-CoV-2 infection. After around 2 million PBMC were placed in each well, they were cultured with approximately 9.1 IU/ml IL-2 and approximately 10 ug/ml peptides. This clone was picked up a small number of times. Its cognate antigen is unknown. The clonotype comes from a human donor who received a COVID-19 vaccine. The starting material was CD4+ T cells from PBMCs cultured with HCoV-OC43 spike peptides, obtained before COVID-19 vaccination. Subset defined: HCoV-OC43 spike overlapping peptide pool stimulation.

The CDR3 region is CASSSRVGRDEQYF. CDR3 bases: TGTGCCAGCAGCTCAAGGGTTGGTAGGGACGAGCAGTACTTC. The J gene is TRBJ2-7, the V gene TRBV11-2; D is ambiguous. This CDR3 is built from 14 residues. Per the germline V gene, CDR1 is SGHAT and CDR2 is FQNNGV. V was pared by 4 bases and J by 5 bases, with 15 bases between.